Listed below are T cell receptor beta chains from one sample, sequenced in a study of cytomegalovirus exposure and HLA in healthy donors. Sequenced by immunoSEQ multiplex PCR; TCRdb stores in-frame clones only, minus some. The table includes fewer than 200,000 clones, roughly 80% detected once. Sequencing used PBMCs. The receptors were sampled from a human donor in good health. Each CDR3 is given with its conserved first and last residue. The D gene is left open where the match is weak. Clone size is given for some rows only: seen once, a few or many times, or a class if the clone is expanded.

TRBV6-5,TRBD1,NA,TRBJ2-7,CASRTDRVGEQYF,TGTGCCAGCAGAACGGACAGGGTGGGCGAGCAGTACTTC
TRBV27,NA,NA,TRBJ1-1,CASSFRENTEAFF,TGTGCCAGCAGTTTCAGGGAGAACACTGAAGCTTTCTTT
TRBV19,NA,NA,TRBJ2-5,CASSTDLLTAQYF,TGTGCCAGTAGTACGGACTTGTTGACGGCCCAGTACTTC
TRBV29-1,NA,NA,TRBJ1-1,CSVERGNTEAFF,TGCAGCGTTGAAAGGGGGAACACTGAAGCTTTCTTT
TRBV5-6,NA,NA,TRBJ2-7,CANSLINRGLVEQYF,TGTGCCAACAGCTTGATTAACAGGGGACTTGTCGAGCAGTACTTC
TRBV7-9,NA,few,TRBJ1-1,CASSPLSSTEAFF,TGTGCCAGCAGCCCCCTTTCTAGCACTGAAGCTTTCTTT
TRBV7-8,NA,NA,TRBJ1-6,CASSLYFAYNSPLHF,TGTGCCAGCAGCTTATACTTCGCCTATAATTCACCCCTCCACTTT
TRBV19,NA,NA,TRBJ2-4,CARTDKNIQYF,TGTGCCAGGACTGACAAAAACATTCAGTACTTC
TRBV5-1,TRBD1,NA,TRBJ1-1,CASRALQGANTEAFF,TGCGCCAGCAGGGCTTTACAGGGGGCGAACACTGAAGCTTTCTTT
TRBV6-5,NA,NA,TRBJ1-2,CASSYSRGVGYTF,TGTGCCAGCAGTTACTCGAGAGGTGTTGGCTACACCTTC
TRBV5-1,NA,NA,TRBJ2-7,CASSSGTSYEQYF,TGCGCCAGCAGCTCCGGGACTTCCTACGAGCAGTACTTC
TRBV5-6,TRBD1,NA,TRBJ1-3,CASSQRTGAGNTIYF,TGTGCCAGCAGCCAAAGGACAGGGGCTGGAAACACCATATATTTT
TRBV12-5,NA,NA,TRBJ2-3,CASGELGSDTQYF,TGTGCTAGTGGGGAACTAGGATCAGATACGCAGTATTTT
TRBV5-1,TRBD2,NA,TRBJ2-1,CASSSLAGGAHEQFF,TGCGCCAGCAGCTCCTTAGCGGGGGGGGCCCATGAGCAGTTCTTC
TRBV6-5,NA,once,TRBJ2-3,CASSYTGGTGTDTQYF,TGTGCCAGCAGTTACACGGGGGGCACCGGCACAGATACGCAGTATTTT
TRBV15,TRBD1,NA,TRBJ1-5,CATSKDRGDGQPQHF,TGTGCCACCAGCAAGGACAGGGGGGATGGTCAGCCCCAGCATTTT
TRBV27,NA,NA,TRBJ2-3,CASQGADTQYF,TGTGCCTCGCAGGGCGCAGATACGCAGTATTTT
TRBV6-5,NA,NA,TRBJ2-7,CASNRQGGGLSEQYF,TGTGCCAGCAACCGGCAAGGAGGGGGCCTCTCCGAGCAGTACTTC
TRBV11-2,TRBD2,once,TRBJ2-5,CASSLITGGKETQYF,TGTGCCAGCAGCTTAATTACCGGGGGGAAAGAGACCCAGTACTTC
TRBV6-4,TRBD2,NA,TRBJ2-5,CASSDLGLAGHQETQYF,TGTGCCAGCAGTGACCTCGGACTAGCGGGGCATCAAGAGACCCAGTACTTC
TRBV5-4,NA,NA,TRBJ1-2,CASSLYSRGGYTF,TGTGCCAGCAGCTTGTACAGCCGGGGTGGCTACACCTTC
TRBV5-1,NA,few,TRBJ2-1,CASSLADWRSHNEQFF,TGCGCCAGCAGCTTGGCCGACTGGCGGTCCCACAATGAGCAGTTCTTC
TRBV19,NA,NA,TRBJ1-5,CASDPDSNSNQPQHF,TGTGCCAGCGACCCGGACAGCAATAGCAATCAGCCCCAGCATTTT
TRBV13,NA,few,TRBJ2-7,CASSLDSQYEQYF,TGTGCCAGCAGCTTAGATTCACAGTACGAGCAGTACTTC
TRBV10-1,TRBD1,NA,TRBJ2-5,CASSELRTGGKETQYF,TGCGCCAGCAGTGAGCTTCGGACAGGGGGGAAAGAGACCCAGTACTTC
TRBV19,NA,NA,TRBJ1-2,CASSIAQRVYYGYTF,TGTGCCAGTAGTATAGCGCAGAGGGTCTACTATGGCTACACCTTC
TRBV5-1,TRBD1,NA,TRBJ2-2,CASSSVETGGGPPGELFF,TGCGCCAGCAGCTCGGTAGAGACAGGGGGCGGACCTCCCGGGGAGCTGTTTTTT
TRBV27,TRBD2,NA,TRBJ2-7,CASRVAGGLGEQYF,TGTGCCAGCAGGGTAGCGGGGGGTCTGGGTGAGCAGTACTTC
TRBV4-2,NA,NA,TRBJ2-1,CASSQDLGAGPAGSSYNEQFF,TGTGCCAGCAGCCAAGATTTAGGGGCAGGCCCGGCGGGAAGCTCCTACAATGAGCAGTTCTTC
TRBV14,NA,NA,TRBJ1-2,CASSQVSSYGYTF,TGTGCCAGCAGCCAAGTGAGTAGCTATGGCTACACCTTC
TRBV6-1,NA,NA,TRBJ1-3,CASYSGFGNTIYF,TGTGCCAGCTACTCAGGGTTCGGAAACACCATATATTTT
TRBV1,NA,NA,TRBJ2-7,CTSSHLLTSGSYEQYF,TGCACCAGCAGCCACTTACTGACTAGCGGTTCCTACGAGCAGTACTTC
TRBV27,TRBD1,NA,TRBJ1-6,CASSEDRGLSWSPLHF,TGTGCCAGCAGTGAAGACAGGGGCCTTAGTTGGTCACCCCTCCACTTT
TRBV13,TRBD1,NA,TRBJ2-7,CASSFSGTGTYEQYF,TGTGCCAGCAGCTTCTCCGGGACAGGGACTTACGAGCAGTACTTC
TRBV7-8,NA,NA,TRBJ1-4,CASRRDSGEKLFF,TGTGCCAGCAGACGGGATTCTGGTGAAAAACTGTTTTTT
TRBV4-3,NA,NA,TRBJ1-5,CASSQDLTGNQPQHF,TGCGCCAGCAGCCAAGATCTCACAGGAAATCAGCCCCAGCATTTT
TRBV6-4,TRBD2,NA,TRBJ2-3,CASSDTRLAGGPTDTQYF,TGTGCCAGCTCTGATACAAGGCTAGCGGGGGGCCCCACAGATACGCAGTATTTT
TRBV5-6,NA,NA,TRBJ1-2,CASSAGPSGYTF,TGTGCCAGCAGCGCGGGACCTTCCGGCTACACCTTC
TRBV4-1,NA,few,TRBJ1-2,CASSQGLGVDRLYGYTF,TGCGCCAGCAGCCAAGGTCTGGGGGTTGACAGGCTCTATGGCTACACCTTC
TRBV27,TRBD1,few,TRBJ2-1,CASSYRGSYNEQFF,TGTGCCAGCAGTTACAGGGGGTCCTACAATGAGCAGTTCTTC
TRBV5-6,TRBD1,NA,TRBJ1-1,CASSLAGQVPQGAEAFF,TGTGCCAGCAGCTTGGCGGGACAGGTCCCCCAGGGGGCTGAAGCTTTCTTT
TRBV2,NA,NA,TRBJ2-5,CASSGGQETQYF,TGTGCCAGCAGCGGGGGCCAAGAGACCCAGTACTTC
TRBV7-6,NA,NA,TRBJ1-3,CASSLAQGFSGNTIYF,TGTGCCAGCAGCTTAGCCCAGGGGTTCTCTGGAAACACCATATATTTT
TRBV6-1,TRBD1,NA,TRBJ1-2,CASSETGVYGYTF,TGTGCCAGCAGTGAAACAGGGGTGTATGGCTACACCTTC
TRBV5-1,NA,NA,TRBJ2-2,CASATLWAYTGELFF,TGCGCCAGCGCCACTCTGTGGGCCTACACCGGGGAGCTGTTTTTT
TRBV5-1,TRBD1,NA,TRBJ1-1,CASSDRATDLNTEAFF,TGCGCCAGCTCCGACAGGGCCACAGATCTGAACACTGAAGCTTTCTTT
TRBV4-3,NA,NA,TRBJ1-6,CASSLQGSLNSPLHF,TGCGCCAGCAGCCTACAGGGAAGCTTAAATTCACCCCTCCACTTT
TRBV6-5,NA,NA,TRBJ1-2,CASSYLSGGNNGYTF,TGTGCCAGCAGTTATCTTTCGGGGGGCAACAACGGCTACACCTTC
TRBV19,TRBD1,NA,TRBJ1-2,CASSDRGGFGYTF,TGTGCCAGCTCGGACAGGGGAGGATTTGGCTACACCTTC
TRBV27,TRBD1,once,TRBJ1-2,CASSWTGVDGYTF,TGTGCCAGCAGCTGGACAGGGGTGGATGGCTACACCTTC
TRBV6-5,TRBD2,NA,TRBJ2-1,CASSYSPSGNNEQFF,TGTGCCAGCAGTTACTCGCCTAGCGGAAACAATGAGCAGTTCTTC
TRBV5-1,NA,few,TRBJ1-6,CASSPGVLASPLHF,TGCGCCAGCAGCCCAGGGGTTTTAGCTTCACCCCTCCACTTT